The rows below give T cell receptor beta chains drawn from one sample of a study of blood T cell repertoires in COVID-19. The protocol was immunoSEQ multiplex PCR, while the TCRdb copy is restricted to in-frame clones and leaves out a portion. The sample consists of 110,000 to 150,000 clones, 82% of them appearing once. The sample consisted of peripheral blood. Source of these receptors: an elderly woman with acute or convalescent COVID-19. CDR3s include the opening cysteine and the closing phenylalanine or tryptophan. The order of the fields is clone size, J gene, V gene, D gene, CDR3 protein, CDR3 DNA. A D gene is named only where the DNA matches it firmly. The listing skips clone size in some rows; elsewhere it reads once, few, many or a size class.

>.|TRBJ1-6|TRBV5-1|.
CASSPRQDNSPLHF
TGCGCCAGCAGCCCCCGACAGGATAATTCACCCCTCCACTTT
>.|TRBJ2-5|TRBV27|.
CASSHTGGGSETQYF
TGTGCCAGCAGCCATACCGGCGGGGGCTCAGAGACCCAGTACTTC
>.|TRBJ2-5|TRBV5-4|TRBD2
CASSLSLAGGLQETQYF
TGTGCCAGCAGCTTATCACTAGCGGGAGGGCTCCAAGAGACCCAGTACTTC
>.|TRBJ1-1|TRBV28|TRBD1
CASSGQARGTEAFF
TGTGCCAGCAGTGGACAGGCTCGGGGCACTGAAGCTTTCTTT
>.|TRBJ2-7|TRBV18|TRBD2
CASSPPTSGGYEQYF
TGTGCCAGCTCACCCCCCACTAGCGGAGGATACGAGCAGTACTTC
>.|TRBJ1-1|TRBV5-1|.
CASSLWGLPNTEAFF
TGCGCCAGCAGCTTATGGGGGCTGCCGAACACTGAAGCTTTCTTT
>.|TRBJ2-1|TRBV27|TRBD1
CASSLLGTGTYNEQFF
TGTGCCAGCAGTCTTCTAGGGACAGGTACCTACAATGAGCAGTTCTTC
>once|TRBJ2-7|TRBV29-1|.
CSVLGTSEQYF
TGCAGCGTTCTAGGAACGTCGGAGCAGTACTTC
>.|TRBJ1-5|TRBV19|.
CASSRGNGNQPQHF
TGTGCCAGCAGCAGAGGAAATGGCAATCAGCCCCAGCATTTT
>.|TRBJ1-2|TRBV23-1|.
CASSPRVWVYGYTF
TGCGCCAGCAGTCCCCGGGTGTGGGTGTATGGCTACACCTTC
>few|TRBJ1-1|TRBV28|.
CASSQGRYTEAFF
TGTGCCAGCAGCCAGGGGAGATACACTGAAGCTTTCTTT
>.|TRBJ2-1|TRBV5-1|TRBD2
CASRWSLATNEQFF
TGCGCCAGCAGATGGTCACTAGCGACCAATGAGCAGTTCTTC
>.|TRBJ1-1|TRBV6-5|.
CASSPRGRGTEAFF
TGTGCCAGCAGTCCTAGGGGAAGGGGCACTGAAGCTTTCTTT
>.|TRBJ2-4|TRBV4-2|TRBD2
CASSQVGTSGVNIQYF
TGTGCCAGCAGCCAAGTCGGGACTAGCGGGGTGAACATTCAGTACTTC
>.|TRBJ2-3|TRBV5-4|TRBD2
CASSLAGPDTQYF
TGTGCCAGCAGCTTAGCGGGACCAGATACGCAGTATTTT
>few|TRBJ1-2|TRBV7-9|.
CASSLAGGTNYGYTF
TGTGCCAGCAGCTTAGCAGGAGGAACTAACTATGGCTACACCTTC
>.|TRBJ1-6|TRBV10-3|.
CAISDGSGEGSPLHF
TGTGCCATCAGTGATGGGTCAGGGGAAGGTTCACCCCTCCACTTT
>.|TRBJ2-3|TRBV7-7|TRBD2
CASSLNGGADTQYF
TGTGCCAGCAGCTTAAATGGGGGGGCAGATACGCAGTATTTT